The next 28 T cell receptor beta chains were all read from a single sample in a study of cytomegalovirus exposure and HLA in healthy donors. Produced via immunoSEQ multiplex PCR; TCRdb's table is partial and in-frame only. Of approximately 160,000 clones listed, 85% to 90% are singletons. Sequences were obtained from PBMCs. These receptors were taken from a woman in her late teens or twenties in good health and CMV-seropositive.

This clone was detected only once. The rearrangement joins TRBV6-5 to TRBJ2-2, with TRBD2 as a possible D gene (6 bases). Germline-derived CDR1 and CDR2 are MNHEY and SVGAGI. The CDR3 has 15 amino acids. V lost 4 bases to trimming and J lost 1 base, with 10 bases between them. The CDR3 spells CASSSGLKNTGELFF. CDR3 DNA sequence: TGTGCCAGCAGTTCGGGACTCAAGAACACCGGGGAGCTGTTTTTT.

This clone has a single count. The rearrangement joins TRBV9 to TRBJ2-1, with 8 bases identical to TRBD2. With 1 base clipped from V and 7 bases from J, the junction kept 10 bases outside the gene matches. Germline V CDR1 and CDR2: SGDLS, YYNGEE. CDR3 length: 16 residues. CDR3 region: CASSVSGAGVSNEQFF. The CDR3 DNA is TGTGCCAGCAGCGTATCGGGAGCGGGAGTTTCGAATGAGCAGTTCTTC.

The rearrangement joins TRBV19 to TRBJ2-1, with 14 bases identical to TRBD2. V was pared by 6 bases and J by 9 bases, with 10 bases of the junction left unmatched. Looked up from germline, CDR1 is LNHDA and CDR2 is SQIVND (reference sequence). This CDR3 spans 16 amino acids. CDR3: CASRGLAGVSGGEQFF. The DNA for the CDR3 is TGTGCCAGTAGGGGACTAGCGGGAGTCTCTGGGGGTGAGCAGTTCTTC.

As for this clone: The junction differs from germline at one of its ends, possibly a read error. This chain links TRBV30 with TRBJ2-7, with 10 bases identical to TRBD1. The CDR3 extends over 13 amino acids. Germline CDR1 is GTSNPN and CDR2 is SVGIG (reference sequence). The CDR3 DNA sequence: TGTGCCTGGAGTGTCCCGGGACAGGGGTTTCGGGACTTC. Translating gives CAWSVPGQGFRDF.

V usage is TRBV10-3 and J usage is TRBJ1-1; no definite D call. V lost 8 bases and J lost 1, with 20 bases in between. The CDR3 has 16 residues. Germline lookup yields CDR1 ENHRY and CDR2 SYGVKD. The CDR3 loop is CAISRTPSGTNTEAFF. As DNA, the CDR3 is TGTGCCATCTCCCGGACTCCCTCAGGCACGAACACTGAAGCTTTCTTT.

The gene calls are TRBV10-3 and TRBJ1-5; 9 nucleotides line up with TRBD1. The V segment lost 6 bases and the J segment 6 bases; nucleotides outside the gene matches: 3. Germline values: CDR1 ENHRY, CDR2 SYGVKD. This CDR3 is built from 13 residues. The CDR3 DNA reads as TGTGCCATCAGAGGGACAGGGACTCAGCCCCAGCATTTT. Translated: CAIRGTGTQPQHF.

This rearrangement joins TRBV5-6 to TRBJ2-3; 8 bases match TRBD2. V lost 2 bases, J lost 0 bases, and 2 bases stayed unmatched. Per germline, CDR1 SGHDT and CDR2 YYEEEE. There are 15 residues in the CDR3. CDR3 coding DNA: TGTGCCAGCAGCTTTAGCGGGGCTAGCACAGATACGCAGTATTTT. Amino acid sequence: CASSFSGASTDTQYF.

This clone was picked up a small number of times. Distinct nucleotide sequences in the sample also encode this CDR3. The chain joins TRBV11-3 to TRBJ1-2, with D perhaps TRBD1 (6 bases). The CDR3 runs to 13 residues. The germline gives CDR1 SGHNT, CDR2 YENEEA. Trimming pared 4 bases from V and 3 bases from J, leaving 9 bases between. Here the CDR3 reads CASSSSGDYGYTF. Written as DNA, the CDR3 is TGTGCCAGCAGCTCATCAGGGGACTATGGCTACACCTTC.

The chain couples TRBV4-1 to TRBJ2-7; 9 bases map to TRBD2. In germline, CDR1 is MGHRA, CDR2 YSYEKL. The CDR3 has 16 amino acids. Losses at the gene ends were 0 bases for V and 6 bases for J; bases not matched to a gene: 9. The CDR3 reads CASSQDASGAPGEQYF. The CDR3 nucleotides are TGCGCCAGCAGCCAAGATGCTAGCGGGGCCCCGGGCGAGCAGTACTTC.

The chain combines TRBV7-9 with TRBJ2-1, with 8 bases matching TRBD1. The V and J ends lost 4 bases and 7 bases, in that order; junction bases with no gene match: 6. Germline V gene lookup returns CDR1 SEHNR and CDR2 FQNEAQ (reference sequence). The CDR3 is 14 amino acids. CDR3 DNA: TGTGCCAGCAGCTCAGGATACAGGGGGAATGAGCAGTTCTTC. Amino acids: CASSSGYRGNEQFF.

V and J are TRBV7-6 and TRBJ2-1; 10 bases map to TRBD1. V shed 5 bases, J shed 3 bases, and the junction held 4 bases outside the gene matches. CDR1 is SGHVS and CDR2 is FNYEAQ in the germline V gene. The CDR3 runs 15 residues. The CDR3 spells CASSPGTGDYNEQFF. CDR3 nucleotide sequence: TGTGCCAGCAGCCCCGGGACAGGGGACTACAATGAGCAGTTCTTC.

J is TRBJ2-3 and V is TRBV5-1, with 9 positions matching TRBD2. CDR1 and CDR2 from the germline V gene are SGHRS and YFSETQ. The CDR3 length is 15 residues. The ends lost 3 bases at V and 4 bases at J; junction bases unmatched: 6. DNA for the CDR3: TGCGCCAGCAGCTACTCGGGACTAGCTTCAGATACGCAGTATTTT. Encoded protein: CASSYSGLASDTQYF. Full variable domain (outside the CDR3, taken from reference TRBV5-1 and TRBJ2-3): KAGVTQTPRYLIKTRGQQVTLSCSPISGHRSVSWYQQTPGQGLQFLFEYFSETQRNKGNFPGRFSGRQFSNSRSEMNVSTLELGDSALYLCASSYSGLASDTQYFGPGTRLTVL.

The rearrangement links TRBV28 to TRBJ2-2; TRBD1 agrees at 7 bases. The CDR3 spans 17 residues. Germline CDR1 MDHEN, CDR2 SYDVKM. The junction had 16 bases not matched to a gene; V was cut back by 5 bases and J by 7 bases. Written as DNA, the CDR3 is TGTGCCAGCAGTCCGCGGATGGGGGCCCCAGGGGGCGGGGAGCTGTTTTTT. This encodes CASSPRMGAPGGGELFF.

For the CDR3, the DNA is TGCAGCGTTGCCGAGGGGTATGGGGGGTACGAGCAGTACTTC. This sequence encodes CSVAEGYGGYEQYF. The rearrangement links TRBV29-1 to TRBJ2-7; tentative D call: TRBD2 (6 bases). Trimming removed 4 bases from V and 4 bases from J, with 17 bases in between. Germline CDR1 is SQVTM and CDR2 is ANQGSEA. The CDR3 runs to 14 residues.

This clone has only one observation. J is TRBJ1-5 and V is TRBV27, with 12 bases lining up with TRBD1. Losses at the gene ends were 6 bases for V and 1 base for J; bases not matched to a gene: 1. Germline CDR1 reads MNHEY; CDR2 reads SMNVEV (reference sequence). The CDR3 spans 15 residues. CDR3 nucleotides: TGTGCCAGCAGGGGACAGGGGGCAAGCAATCAGCCCCAGCATTTT. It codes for CASRGQGASNQPQHF.

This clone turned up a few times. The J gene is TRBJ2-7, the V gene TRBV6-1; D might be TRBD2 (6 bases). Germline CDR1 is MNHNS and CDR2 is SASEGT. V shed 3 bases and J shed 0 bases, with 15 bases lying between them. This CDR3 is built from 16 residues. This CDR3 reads CASSEGLASDSYEQYF. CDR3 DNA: TGTGCCAGCAGTGAGGGTTTGGCTAGCGACTCCTACGAGCAGTACTTC.

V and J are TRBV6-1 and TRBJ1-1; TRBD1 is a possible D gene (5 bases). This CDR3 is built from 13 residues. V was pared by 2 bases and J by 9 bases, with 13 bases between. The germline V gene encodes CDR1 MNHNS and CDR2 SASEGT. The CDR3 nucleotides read TGTGCCAGCAGTGAACAGGACAAGACACAAGCTTTCTTT. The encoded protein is CASSEQDKTQAFF.

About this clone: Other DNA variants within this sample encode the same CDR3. Here the CDR3 reads CASSETGSTDTQYF. CDR3 nucleotide sequence: TGTGCCAGCAGTGAGACGGGGAGCACAGATACGCAGTATTTT. The chain couples TRBV6-4 to TRBJ2-3, with D perhaps TRBD2 (5 bases). Germline assignment: CDR1 MRHNA and CDR2 SNTAGT. The CDR3 totals 14 residues. V was shortened by 3 bases and J by 0 bases, with 7 bases between the two germline ends.

CDR3 coding DNA: TGTGCCAGCAGTGACGTAACGGGAATGAAAAACATTCAGTACTTC. Amino acid sequence: CASSDVTGMKNIQYF. The J gene is TRBJ2-4, the V gene TRBV2; D perhaps matches TRBD2 (5 bases). The CDR3 is 15 amino acids. With 3 bases removed from V and 4 bases from J, the gap between germline ends came to 13 bases. Germline CDR1 is SNHLY and CDR2 is FYNNEI.

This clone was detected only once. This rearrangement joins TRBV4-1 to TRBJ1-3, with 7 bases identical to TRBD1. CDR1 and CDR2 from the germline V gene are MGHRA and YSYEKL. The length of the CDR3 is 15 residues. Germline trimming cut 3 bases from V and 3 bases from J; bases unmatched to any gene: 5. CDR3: CASSQTGNFGNTIYF. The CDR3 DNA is TGCGCCAGCAGCCAGACAGGGAATTTTGGAAACACCATATATTTT.

CDR3 residues: CASSVADSGGDYEQYF. Here the CDR3 DNA reads TGTGCCAGCAGCGTAGCCGATAGCGGGGGCGATTACGAGCAGTACTTC. This chain connects TRBV9 to TRBJ2-7, with 9 bases aligning to TRBD2. The V and J ends lost 0 bases and 4 bases, in that order; junction bases with no gene match: 8. Germline CDR1 and CDR2: SGDLS and YYNGEE. The CDR3 runs 16 residues.

The CDR3 nucleotides read TGTGCCAGCTCCGGACTAGCGGGGGACCACAATGAGCAGTTCTTC. This gives the protein CASSGLAGDHNEQFF. This chain uses TRBV6-1 with TRBJ2-1; 13 nucleotides match TRBD2. Germline-derived CDR1 and CDR2 are MNHNS and SASEGT. CDR3 length: 15 residues. Trimming removed 8 bases from V and 5 bases from J; junction bases left unmatched: 6.

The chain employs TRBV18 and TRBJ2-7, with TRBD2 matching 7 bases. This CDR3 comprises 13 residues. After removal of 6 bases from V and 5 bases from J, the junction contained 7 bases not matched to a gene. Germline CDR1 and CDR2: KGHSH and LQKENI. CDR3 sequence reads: CASSMGGSDEQYF. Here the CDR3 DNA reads TGTGCCAGCTCCATGGGCGGGAGCGACGAGCAGTACTTC.

In DNA, the CDR3 is TGTGCCAGCAGCTTCCCGGGACTGAACTACGAGCAGTACTTC. Protein product: CASSFPGLNYEQYF. The chain has TRBV5-4 and TRBJ2-7; D might be TRBD2 (6 bases). Germline assignment: CDR1 SGHNT and CDR2 YYREEE (reference sequence). V lost 2 bases and J lost 3, with 12 bases in between. The CDR3 contains 14 residues.

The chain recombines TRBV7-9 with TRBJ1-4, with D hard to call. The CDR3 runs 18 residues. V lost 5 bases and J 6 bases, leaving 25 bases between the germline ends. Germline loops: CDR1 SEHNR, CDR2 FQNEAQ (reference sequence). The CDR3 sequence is CASSLRGAFTTTYEKLFF. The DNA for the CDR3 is TGTGCCAGCAGCCTCCGTGGCGCCTTTACGACAACCTATGAAAAACTGTTTTTT.

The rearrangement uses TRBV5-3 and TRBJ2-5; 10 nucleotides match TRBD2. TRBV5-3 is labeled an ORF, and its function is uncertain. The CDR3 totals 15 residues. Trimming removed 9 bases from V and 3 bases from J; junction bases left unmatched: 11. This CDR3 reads CATPQGLANKETQYF. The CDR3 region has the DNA TGTGCCACGCCCCAGGGACTAGCGAACAAAGAGACCCAGTACTTC.

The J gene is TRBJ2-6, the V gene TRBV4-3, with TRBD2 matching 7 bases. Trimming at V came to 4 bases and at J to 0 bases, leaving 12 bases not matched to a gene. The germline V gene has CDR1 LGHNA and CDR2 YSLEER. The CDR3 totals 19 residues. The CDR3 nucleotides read TGCGCCAGCAGCCGATCGGAGCGGGGATGGTTCTCTGGGGCCAACGTCCTGACTTTC. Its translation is CASSRSERGWFSGANVLTF.

As DNA, the CDR3 is TGTGCCAGCAGCTTAGGAGATATCAAAAACATTCAGTACTTC. Its protein product is CASSLGDIKNIQYF. The rearrangement joins TRBV7-9 to TRBJ2-4, with no clear D. The CDR3 has 14 residues. The germline gives CDR1 SEHNR, CDR2 FQNEAQ (reference sequence). V was cut by 1 base and J by 3 bases, with 7 bases left in between. The variable domain in full, with the rest retrieved from reference TRBV7-9 and TRBJ2-4, is DTGVSQNPRHKITKRGQNVTFRCDPISEHNRLYWYRQTLGQGPEFLTYFQNEAQLEKSRLLSDRFSAERPKGSFSTLEIQRTEQGDSAMYLCASSLGDIKNIQYFGAGTRLSVL.